This T cell receptor (beta chain) originates from a study of CD8 T cells in ankylosing spondylitis. As the method for making TCR beta libraries, quantitative 5'-RACE with molecular barcodes was used. Each CDR3 protein gets one entry after TCRdb re-called the 5' RACE reads with MiXCR. The repertoire includes 150,000 to 200,000 distinct CDR3 sequences, approximately 10% of them detected once, and 25% to 30% sits in the top ten. The CDR3 sequence is 13 residues long. The V end lost 5 bases, the J end lost 2 bases, and 9 bases lay between the germline ends. The table lists this clonotype with many counts.

The TCR comes from a male donor with ankylosing spondylitis or in good health (not recorded which). This chain connects TRBV12-3 or TRBV12-4 to TRBJ1-2, with D possibly TRBD1 on 5 matching bases. Sample: blood, either unsorted or a sorted T cell fraction (not recorded which). The CDR3 loop is CASSAGTNYGYTF. The CDR3, as DNA: TGTGCCAGCAGTGCAGGGACCAACTATGGCTACACCTTC.